This T cell receptor (beta chain) was documented in a study of regulatory T cells in long-lasting Graves disease. Trimming removed 4 bases from V and 7 bases from J; junction bases left unmatched: 18. This CDR3 has 17 amino acids. CDR1 and CDR2 (germline): SGHTA, FQGNSA. Relying on iRepertoire HTBI primers and Arm-PCR of CDR3 regions, the team built TCR beta libraries. TCRdb fed the multiplex PCR reads into MiXCR, producing one record per CDR3 protein. The sample holds 300,000 to 500,000 distinct CDR3 sequences, around 21% seen once. This sample's time point: persistent/refractory GD, antithyroid drugs over 5 years with positive TRAb. RNA from PBMCs was the source of the TCR library. With regard to this clonotype: A single base separates this from a much larger clone, so it may be a read error.

Specimen: peripheral blood mononuclear cells (PBMCs), collected when the disease was refractory, from a patient treated with antithyroid drugs. The chain combines TRBV7-2 with TRBJ2-5; 7 nucleotides align to TRBD2. This sequence originates from a female donor with Graves disease. The CDR3 DNA follows: TGTGCCAGCAGCTCCCCTCGGGCCCTAGCGGTTAAAGGGACCCAGTACTTC. This encodes CASSSPRALAVKGTQYF. The whole variable domain, filled in from reference TRBV7-2 and TRBJ2-5, reads GAGVSQSPSNKVTEKGKDVELRCDPISGHTALYWYRQSLGQGLEFLIYFQGNSAPDKSGLPSDRFSAERTGGSVSTLTIQRTQQEDSAVYLCASSSPRALAVKGTQYFGPGTRLLVL.